This T cell receptor (beta chain) was identified during a study of human T cells and chemical hapten exposure. Whole-study findings and limits: A positive correlation with patch test score was found for PT1 expanded TCR counts.

V gave up 6 bases and J gave up 9 bases; unmatched junction bases: 8. The CDR3 consists of 14 residues. Germline-derived CDR1 and CDR2 are SNHLY and FYNNEI. TCRdb re-analysed the RACE reads in MiXCR, keeping a single row per CDR3 protein. Among some 360,000 distinct CDR3 sequences listed, 4.5% to 6% were seen once. As to time point: pre-sensitization, week 0. Treatment meaning: therapeutic diphenylcyclopropenone sensitization with weekly scalp DPC. In every case, blood was obtained before the patch test was applied. A note on this clonotype: What it binds is unknown.

The specimen comprised whole blood, sampled in connection with sensitization to the hapten diphenylcyclopropenone (DPC). This TCR was recovered from a woman between 50 and 59 years old with alopecia areata. Some clones in this sample may be carry-over from other donors' samples. The chain is built from TRBV2 and TRBJ2-1; TRBD2 agrees at 10 bases. The CDR3 is CASSLAGAYGEQFF. The CDR3 nucleotides are TGTGCCAGCAGCCTAGCGGGAGCGTACGGTGAGCAGTTCTTC. Supplemented by reference TRBV2 and TRBJ2-1, the full variable domain reads EPEVTQTPSHQVTQMGQEVILRCVPISNHLYFYWYRQILGQKVEFLVSFYNNEISEKSEIFDDQFSVERPDGSNFTLKIRSTKLEDSAMYFCASSLAGAYGEQFFGPGTRLTVL.